This T cell receptor beta chain was profiled in a study of T cell repertoires in cytomegalovirus infection. Study-level information: Signatures in public TCR beta sequences pointed to both CMV infection and matching HLA type.

V gave up 0 bases and J gave up 7 bases, with 15 bases separating them. Germline CDR1 reads SEHNR; CDR2 reads FQNEAQ (reference sequence). The CDR3 is 15 amino acids. This clonotype was detected a few times. Its target is unknown. TCRdb processed the reads anew with MiXCR; each CDR3 protein has one entry. The sample lists around 800,000 distinct CDR3 sequences; 30% to 35% were seen once. Study-level findings and limits: Totalled public TCR beta family frequency picked out people who carried CMV plus the relevant HLA. HLA-C-restricted TCR beta clonotypes specific for CMV led the ex vivo response.

The sequence derives from a human donor in good health (CMV status not recorded). Some clones in this sample may be carry-over from other donors' samples. This chain joins TRBV7-9 and TRBJ1-1; D gene unclear. Material: cultured CD8+ T cells from PBMCs, obtained from culture after CMV antigen stimulation. Here the CDR3 DNA reads TGTGCCAGCAGCTTAGCGGATAGAGGTGAAGATGAAGCTTTCTTT. Protein: CASSLADRGEDEAFF.